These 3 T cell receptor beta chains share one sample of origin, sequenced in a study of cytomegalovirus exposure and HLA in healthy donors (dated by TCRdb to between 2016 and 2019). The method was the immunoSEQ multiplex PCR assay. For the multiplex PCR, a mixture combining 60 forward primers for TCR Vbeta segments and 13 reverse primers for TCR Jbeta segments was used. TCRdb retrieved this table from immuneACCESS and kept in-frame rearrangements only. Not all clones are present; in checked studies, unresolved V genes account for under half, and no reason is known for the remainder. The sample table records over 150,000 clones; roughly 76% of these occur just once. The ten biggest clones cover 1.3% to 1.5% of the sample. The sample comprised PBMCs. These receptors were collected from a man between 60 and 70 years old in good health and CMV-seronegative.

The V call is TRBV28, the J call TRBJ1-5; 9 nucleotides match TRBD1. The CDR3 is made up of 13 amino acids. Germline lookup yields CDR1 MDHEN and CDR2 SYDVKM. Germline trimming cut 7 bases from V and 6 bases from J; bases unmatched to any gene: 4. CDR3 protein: CASKQGAVQPQHF. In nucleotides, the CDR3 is TGTGCCAGCAAACAGGGGGCTGTTCAGCCCCAGCATTTT.

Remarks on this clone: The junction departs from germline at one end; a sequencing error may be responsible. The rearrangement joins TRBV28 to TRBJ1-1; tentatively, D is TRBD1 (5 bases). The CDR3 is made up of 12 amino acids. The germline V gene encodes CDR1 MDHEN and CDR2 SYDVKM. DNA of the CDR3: TGTGCCAGCAGATACGGACATACTGAGGCTTTCTTT. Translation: CASRYGHTEAFF.

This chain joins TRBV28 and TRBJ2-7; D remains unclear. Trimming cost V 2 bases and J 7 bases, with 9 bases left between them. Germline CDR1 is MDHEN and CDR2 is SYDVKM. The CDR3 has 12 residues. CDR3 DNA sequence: TGTGCCAGCAGTTTAGCGGTTACAGAGCAGTACTTC. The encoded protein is CASSLAVTEQYF.